What follows describes a single T cell receptor (beta chain). This sample is drawn from a study of blood T cell repertoires in COVID-19. Original analysis: By means of reference gene primer amplification, nucleated cell counts were estimated. Data came from immunoSEQ multiplex PCR; TCRdb stores just in-frame clones and leaves some out. D and trimming come from the DNA, and the V and J calls and clone size come from that table. The sample includes about 71,000 clones, 90% of them seen just once. This receptor was identified in a woman of 80 years or more with acute or convalescent COVID-19. Material: peripheral blood.

The CDR3 sequence is CSARGGDYGYTF. Here the CDR3 DNA reads TGCAGCGCTAGAGGGGGGGACTATGGCTACACCTTC. The chain has TRBV29-1 and TRBJ1-2; possibly TRBD1 for D (6 bases). Germline CDR1 reads SQVTM; CDR2 reads ANQGSEA. V was pared by 7 bases and J by 3 bases, with 12 bases between. The CDR3 has 12 residues.